The clone carrying this T cell receptor (beta chain) was counted between two and nine times. Its antigen is currently unknown. The CDR3 runs 21 residues. V lost 3 bases to trimming and J lost 5 bases; unmatched junction nucleotides: 26. This sample stems from a study of identical twins. Template switching added a universal primer binding site, and final cDNA carried unique molecular identifiers. TCRdb re-called the 5' RACE reads through MiXCR, storing one row per CDR3 protein. There are about 240,000 distinct CDR3 sequences in the sample; roughly 10% occur only once, and 10% lies in the top ten. Study-wide findings and caveats: Its conclusions, products of cross-sectional statistical analysis, did not come from following the same donors. Memory repertoires lacked the insertion deficit that abundant cord blood beta clonotypes showed. Excess twin sharing in beta out-of-frame sequences was weaker.

This chain connects TRBV12-3 or TRBV12-4 to TRBJ2-5, with TRBD2 matching 8 bases. This receptor was obtained from a man aged 45-65 years in good health. Material for sequencing was memory T cells sorted from blood. As DNA, the CDR3 is TGTGCCAGCAGTTTTCATCCCGGGAGAGTAGCGGGGAGGGAAAATGAGGAGACCCAGTACTTC. Translated, it gives CASSFHPGRVAGRENEETQYF.